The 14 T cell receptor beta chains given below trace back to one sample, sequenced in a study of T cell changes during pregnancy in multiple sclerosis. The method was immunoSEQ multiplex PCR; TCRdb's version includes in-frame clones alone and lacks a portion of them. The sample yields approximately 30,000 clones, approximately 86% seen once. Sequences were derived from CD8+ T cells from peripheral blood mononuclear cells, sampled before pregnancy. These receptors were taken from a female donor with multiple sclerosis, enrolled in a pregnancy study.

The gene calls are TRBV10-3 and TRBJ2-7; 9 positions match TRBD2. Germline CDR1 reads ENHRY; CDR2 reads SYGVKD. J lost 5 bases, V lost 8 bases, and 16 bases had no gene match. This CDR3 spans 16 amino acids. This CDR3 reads CAIGGASGIGEDEQYF. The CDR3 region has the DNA TGTGCCATCGGTGGAGCTAGCGGGATCGGAGAGGACGAGCAGTACTTC.

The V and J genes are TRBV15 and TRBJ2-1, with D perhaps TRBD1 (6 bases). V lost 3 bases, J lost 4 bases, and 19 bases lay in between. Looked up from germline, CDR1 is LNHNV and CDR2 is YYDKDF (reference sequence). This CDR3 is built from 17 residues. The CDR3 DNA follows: TGTGCCACCAGCAGCACGTCACAGGGCACATCTTACAATGAGCAGTTCTTC. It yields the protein CATSSTSQGTSYNEQFF.

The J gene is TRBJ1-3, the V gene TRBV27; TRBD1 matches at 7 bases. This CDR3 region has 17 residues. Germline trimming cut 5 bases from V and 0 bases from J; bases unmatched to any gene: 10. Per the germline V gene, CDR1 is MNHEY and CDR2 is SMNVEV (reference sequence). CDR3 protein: CASSPLRDSSSGNTIYF. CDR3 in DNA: TGTGCCAGCAGTCCCCTCCGGGACAGCAGCTCTGGAAACACCATATATTTT.

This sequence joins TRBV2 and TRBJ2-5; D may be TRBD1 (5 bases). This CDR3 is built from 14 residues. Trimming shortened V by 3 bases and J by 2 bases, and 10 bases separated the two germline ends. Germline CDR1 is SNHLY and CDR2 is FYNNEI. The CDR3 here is CASSEGRTQETQYF. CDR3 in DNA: TGTGCCAGCAGTGAGGGGCGGACACAAGAGACCCAGTACTTC.

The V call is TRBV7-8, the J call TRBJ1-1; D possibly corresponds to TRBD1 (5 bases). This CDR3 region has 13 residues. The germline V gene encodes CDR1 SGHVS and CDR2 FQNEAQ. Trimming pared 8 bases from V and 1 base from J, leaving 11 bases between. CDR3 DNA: TGTGCCAGCGGCGGCGGGGGGAACACTGAAGCTTTCTTT. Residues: CASGGGGNTEAFF.

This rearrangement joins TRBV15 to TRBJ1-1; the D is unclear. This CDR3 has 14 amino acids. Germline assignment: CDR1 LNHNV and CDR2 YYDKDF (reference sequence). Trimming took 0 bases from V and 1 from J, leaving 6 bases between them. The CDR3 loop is CATSRDRWNTEAFF. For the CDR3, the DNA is TGTGCCACCAGCAGAGATCGGTGGAACACTGAAGCTTTCTTT.

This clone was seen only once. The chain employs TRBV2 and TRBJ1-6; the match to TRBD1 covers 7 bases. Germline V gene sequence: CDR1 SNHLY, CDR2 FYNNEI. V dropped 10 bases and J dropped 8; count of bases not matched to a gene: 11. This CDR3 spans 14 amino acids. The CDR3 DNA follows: TGTGCCAACCCCACAGACAGGGCCCATTCACCCCTCCACTTT. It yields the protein CANPTDRAHSPLHF.

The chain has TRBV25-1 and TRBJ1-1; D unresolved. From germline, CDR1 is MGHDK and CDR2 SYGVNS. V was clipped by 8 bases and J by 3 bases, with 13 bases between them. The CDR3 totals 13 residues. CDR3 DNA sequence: TGTGCCAGCGGAGGGAAAATCGACACTGAAGCTTTCTTT. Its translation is CASGGKIDTEAFF.

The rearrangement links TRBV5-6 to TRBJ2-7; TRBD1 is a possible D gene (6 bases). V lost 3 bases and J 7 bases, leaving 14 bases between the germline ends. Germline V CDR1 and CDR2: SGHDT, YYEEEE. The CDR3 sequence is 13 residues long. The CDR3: CASSSPTGLEQYF. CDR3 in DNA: TGTGCCAGCAGCTCCCCAACAGGGTTAGAGCAGTACTTC.

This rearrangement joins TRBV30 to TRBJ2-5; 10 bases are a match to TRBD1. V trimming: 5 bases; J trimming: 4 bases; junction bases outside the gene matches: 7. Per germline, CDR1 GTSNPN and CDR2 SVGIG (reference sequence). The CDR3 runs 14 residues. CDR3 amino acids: CAWGDRGRTETQYF. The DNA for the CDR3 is TGTGCCTGGGGTGACAGGGGGCGCACAGAGACCCAGTACTTC.

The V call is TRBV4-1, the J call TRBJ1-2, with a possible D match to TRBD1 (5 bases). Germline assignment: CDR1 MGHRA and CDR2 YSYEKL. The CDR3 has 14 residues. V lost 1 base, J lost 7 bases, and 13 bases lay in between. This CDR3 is CASSQVGVGAGYTF. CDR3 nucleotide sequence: TGCGCCAGCAGCCAAGTAGGGGTCGGAGCTGGCTACACCTTC.

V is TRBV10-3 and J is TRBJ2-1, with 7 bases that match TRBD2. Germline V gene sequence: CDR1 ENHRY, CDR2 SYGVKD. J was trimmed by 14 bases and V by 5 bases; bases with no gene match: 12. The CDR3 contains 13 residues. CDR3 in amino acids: CAISTGPGTKEFF. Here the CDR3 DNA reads TGTGCCATCAGTACTGGACCCGGGACTAAGGAGTTCTTC.

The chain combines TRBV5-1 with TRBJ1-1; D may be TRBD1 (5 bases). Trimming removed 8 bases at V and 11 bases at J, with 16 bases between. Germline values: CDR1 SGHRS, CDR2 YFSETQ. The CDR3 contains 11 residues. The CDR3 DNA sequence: TGCGCCAGTAACTATGCAGGGAGGGCTTTCTTT. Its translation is CASNYAGRAFF. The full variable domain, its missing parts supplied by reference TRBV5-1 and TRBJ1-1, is KAGVTQTPRYLIKTRGQQVTLSCSPISGHRSVSWYQQTPGQGLQFLFEYFSETQRNKGNFPGRFSGRQFSNSRSEMNVSTLELGDSALYLCASNYAGRAFFGQGTRLTVV.

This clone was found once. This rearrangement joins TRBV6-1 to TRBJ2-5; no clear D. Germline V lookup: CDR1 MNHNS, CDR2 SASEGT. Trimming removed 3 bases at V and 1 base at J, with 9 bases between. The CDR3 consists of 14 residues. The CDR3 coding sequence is TGTGCCAGCAGTGAGAAGGAGCCCCAAGAGACCCAGTACTTC. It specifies CASSEKEPQETQYF.